This T cell receptor beta chain was observed in a study of blood T cell repertoires in COVID-19. Study as a whole: Samples came from the United States, Italy and Spain, spanning acute and convalescent COVID-19. From T cells, B-cell-depleted T cells, or PBMCs came the material, which was cDNA or gDNA.

The CDR3 runs 14 residues. The germline V gene has CDR1 SGHAT and CDR2 FQNNGV. Trimming pared 1 base from V and 7 bases from J, leaving 10 bases between. This clone was counted between two and nine times. Authors' data handling: The authors estimated nucleated cell counts from reference gene primer amplification. The table came from immunoSEQ multiplex PCR; TCRdb's copy has only in-frame clones and leaves some out. The V and J calls and clone size are taken from that table; D and trimming were inferred from the DNA. In the table there are fewer than 110,000 clones, roughly 87% of which are singletons.

The J gene is TRBJ1-4, the V gene TRBV11-2; D not resolved. Sequencing was performed on peripheral blood. The TCR originated in a human donor in a cohort sampled during active COVID-19. As DNA, the CDR3 is TGTGCCAGCAGCTTAGGGGTCCCGGGTGAAAAACTGTTTTTT. Encoded protein: CASSLGVPGEKLFF.